Listed below are T cell receptor beta chains from one sample, sequenced in a study of T cells in Graves' hyperthyroidism and ophthalmopathy. TCRdb processed the multiplex PCR reads anew with MiXCR; each CDR3 protein has one entry. The sample shows nearly 600,000 distinct CDR3 sequences, 13% to 15% of them seen only once. The sample comprised blood. These receptors were collected from a woman in her late teens or twenties with Graves' ophthalmopathy. CDR3s include the opening cysteine and the closing phenylalanine or tryptophan. Each record gives: V gene, J gene, CDR3 length, clone size, CDR3 protein. Size is omitted from some rows. Given values are once, few, many or a class for expanded clones.

v_gene: TRBV9
j_gene: TRBJ1-1
len: 15
abundance: .
CDR3aa: CASSTRGGFYTEAFF

v_gene: TRBV3-1
j_gene: TRBJ2-7
len: 14
abundance: many
CDR3aa: CASSQQRDDYEQYF

v_gene: TRBV19
j_gene: TRBJ1-6
len: 17
abundance: few
CDR3aa: CASSMSSGGGYNSPLHF

v_gene: TRBV5-5
j_gene: TRBJ1-2
len: 14
abundance: .
CDR3aa: CASNPGPDNYGYTF

v_gene: TRBV28
j_gene: TRBJ1-1
len: 17
abundance: .
CDR3aa: CASSLISLGGKNTEAFF

v_gene: TRBV6-1
j_gene: TRBJ2-7
len: 15
abundance: few
CDR3aa: CASSLPGLAVNEQYF

v_gene: TRBV7-9
j_gene: TRBJ1-5
len: 16
abundance: once
CDR3aa: CASSLGDRSAVQPQHF

v_gene: TRBV6-6
j_gene: TRBJ2-3
len: 13
abundance: many
CDR3aa: CASSYPGGDTQYF

v_gene: TRBV7-9
j_gene: TRBJ1-5
len: 15
abundance: many
CDR3aa: CASSVDSGSNQPQHF

v_gene: TRBV28
j_gene: TRBJ2-1
len: 16
abundance: many
CDR3aa: CASSLRTGALYNEQFF

v_gene: TRBV20-1
j_gene: TRBJ1-4
len: 15
abundance: few
CDR3aa: CSARDLSSSNEKLFF

v_gene: TRBV12-3/TRBV12-4
j_gene: TRBJ1-1
len: 12
abundance: .
CDR3aa: CASSRNNPEAFF

v_gene: TRBV10-2
j_gene: TRBJ1-2
len: 13
abundance: few
CDR3aa: CASSESSGYGYTF

v_gene: TRBV7-8
j_gene: TRBJ2-3
len: 15
abundance: many
CDR3aa: CASSIPAGATDTQYF

v_gene: TRBV29-1
j_gene: TRBJ2-1
len: 17
abundance: .
CDR3aa: CSVGGGSGRAYNNEQFF

v_gene: TRBV10-3
j_gene: TRBJ2-1
len: 12
abundance: few
CDR3aa: CASQDRVDEQLF

v_gene: TRBV11-3
j_gene: TRBJ2-7
len: 15
abundance: few
CDR3aa: CASSYSEGDAYEQYF

v_gene: TRBV12-3/TRBV12-4
j_gene: TRBJ2-7
len: 18
abundance: many
CDR3aa: CASSFDDPLAGGLYEQYF

v_gene: TRBV30
j_gene: TRBJ1-2
len: 13
abundance: many
CDR3aa: CAWRGQLNYGYTF

v_gene: TRBV28
j_gene: TRBJ1-5
len: 16
abundance: many
CDR3aa: CASSYGRVRSLQPQHF

v_gene: TRBV6-4
j_gene: TRBJ1-1
len: 16
abundance: .
CDR3aa: CASGQARTGGNTEAFF

v_gene: TRBV28
j_gene: TRBJ2-4
len: 14
abundance: few
CDR3aa: CASSLAGRKNIQYF

v_gene: TRBV18
j_gene: TRBJ1-1
len: 16
abundance: many
CDR3aa: CASSPGQGAQGTEAFF

v_gene: TRBV19
j_gene: TRBJ1-3
len: 12
abundance: .
CDR3aa: CATGGSGNTIYF

v_gene: TRBV6-2/TRBV6-3
j_gene: TRBJ2-7
len: 17
abundance: many
CDR3aa: CASSYYALFSGSYEQYF

v_gene: TRBV20-1
j_gene: TRBJ2-7
len: 15
abundance: many
CDR3aa: CSATLAGYPAYEQYF

v_gene: TRBV5-8
j_gene: TRBJ2-2
len: 15
abundance: .
CDR3aa: CASSTGTGVAGELFF

v_gene: TRBV5-1
j_gene: TRBJ1-2
len: 15
abundance: .
CDR3aa: CASSSDLHNGRGYTF

v_gene: TRBV19
j_gene: TRBJ1-5
len: 15
abundance: many
CDR3aa: CASSMDRGVNQPQHF

v_gene: TRBV19
j_gene: TRBJ2-7
len: 15
abundance: .
CDR3aa: CASSIRVTGGNEQYF